This T cell receptor beta chain was identified in a study of cytomegalovirus exposure and HLA in healthy donors. At the level of the study: Tens of millions of unique TCRs from HLA-typed donors were held in an early release of data.

Each of the donors was a healthy bone marrow donor. Trimming took 8 bases from V and 9 from J; bases not matched to a gene: 12. Germline V CDR1 and CDR2: SGHRS, YFSETQ. The CDR3 is made up of 14 amino acids. Primers included in the PCR were 60 Vbeta and 13 Jbeta primers. This table comes from immunoSEQ multiplex PCR, and its TCRdb copy is limited to in-frame clones, with some not included. The sample has 200,000 or so clones, around 73% seen once. The chain recombines TRBV5-1 with TRBJ2-1; the match to TRBD1 covers 9 bases. Sequencing input: PBMCs. The TCR was taken from a male donor in good health and CMV-seronegative. In nucleotides, the CDR3 is TGCGCCAGTCAAGTCGGACAGGGGACGGGTGAGCAGTTCTTC. Its protein product is CASQVGQGTGEQFF.